This T cell receptor beta chain was obtained from a study of blood T cell repertoires in COVID-19. Overall study context: The analysed material was cDNA or gDNA that came from T cells, B-cell-depleted T cells, or PBMCs.

Per the germline V gene, CDR1 is LNHDA and CDR2 is SQIVND (reference sequence). This CDR3 has 18 residues. Losses at the gene ends were 4 bases for V and 1 base for J; bases not matched to a gene: 12. The method was immunoSEQ multiplex PCR; TCRdb's version includes in-frame clones alone and lacks a portion of them. The sample carries about 150,000 clones, over 85% recorded once. Sequenced input: peripheral blood. The V call is TRBV19, the J call TRBJ2-2; TRBD1 aligns across 7 bases. The clonotype was recovered from a human donor in a cohort sampled during active COVID-19. The CDR3 protein is CASSRNRGKSWNTGELFF. In nucleotides, the CDR3 is TGTGCCAGTAGTAGGAACAGGGGAAAGAGTTGGAACACCGGGGAGCTGTTTTTT.